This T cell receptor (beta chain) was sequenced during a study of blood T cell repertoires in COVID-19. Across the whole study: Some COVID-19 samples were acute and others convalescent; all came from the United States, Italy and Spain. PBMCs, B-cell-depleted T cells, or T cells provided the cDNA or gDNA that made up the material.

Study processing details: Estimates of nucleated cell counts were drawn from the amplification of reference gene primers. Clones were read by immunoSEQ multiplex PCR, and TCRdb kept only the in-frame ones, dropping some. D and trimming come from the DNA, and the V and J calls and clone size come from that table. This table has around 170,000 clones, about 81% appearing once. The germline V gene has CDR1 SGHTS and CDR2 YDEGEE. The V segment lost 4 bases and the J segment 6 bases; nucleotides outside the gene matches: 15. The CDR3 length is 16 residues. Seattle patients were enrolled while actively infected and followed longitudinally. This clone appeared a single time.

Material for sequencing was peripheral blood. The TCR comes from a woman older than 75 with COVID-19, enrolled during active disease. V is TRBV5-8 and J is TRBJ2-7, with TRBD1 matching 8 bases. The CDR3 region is CASSRTSGQALREQYF. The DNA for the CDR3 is TGTGCCAGCAGCCGAACCTCGGGACAGGCCCTCCGCGAGCAGTACTTC.